The TCR beta chain described here comes from a study of blood T cell repertoires in COVID-19 (dated by TCRdb to about 2020). A note on the overall study: Samples covering the acute and convalescent phases of COVID-19 were provided by collaborators in the United States, Italy and Spain. Samples were obtained from the ongoing ImmuneRACE study (first 160 participants) and from about 1,300 subjects provided by 6 global collaborators. The repertoires were released in a freely available public database intended as a resource for research on the immune response to SARS-CoV-2. Where available, HLA class I and class II types were taken from metadata supplied by the sample provider and were not determined by assay-based typing. The material from the prospective study consisted of cDNA or gDNA derived from T cells, B-cell-depleted T cells, or PBMCs. Subjects who had been exposed to COVID-19, were actively infected with it, or had recovered from it provided the deeply sampled blood TCRbeta repertoires that made up the dataset. Nearly every sample came with metadata listing a de-identified subject ID, COVID-19 status, age in years and sex. Paper-wide results and their limitations: How much clinical and demographic metadata was included differed by source and by participant, and the metadata was provided uncurated.

The immunoSEQ Assay, a bias-controlled multiplex PCR, was used to amplify TCRbeta CDR3 regions from genomic DNA. The paper's data handling went like this. The number of nucleated cells in each sample was estimated by amplification of reference gene primers within the assay. To quantify the absolute abundance of each unique TCRbeta CDR3 rearrangement, sequence reads were collapsed and filtered. For each sample, productive Simpson clonality was calculated by taking the square root of Simpson's diversity index across productive rearrangements. TCRdb limited this immuneACCESS table to in-frame rearrangements with V and J called. A share of clones is missing; checked studies link under half to unresolved V genes, and the rest is unexplained. That table supplies the V and J calls and clone size; D and trimming were determined from the DNA. The sample table contains about 140,000 clones; only one count was recorded for roughly 84% of them. More than 7% of the sample rests with the top ten.

On this clone: It lacks a known antigen. Base qualities are missing; no much larger clone stands one base away.

Collaborating institutions collected whole blood in K2EDTA tubes following their own protocols. For TCRbeta analysis, collaborators shipped samples as frozen whole blood, isolated PBMCs, or DNA extracted from either of those sample types. The sample consisted of peripheral blood. The clonotype was recovered from a human donor in a cohort sampled during active COVID-19.

The bases are TGTGCCAGCAGCTCCGGGACAGGGGCCCCCTACGAGCAGTACTTC. It translates to CASSSGTGAPYEQYF. The chain joins TRBV7-9 to TRBJ2-7, with TRBD1 matching 10 junction bases. The CDR3 goes from the cysteine to the phenylalanine over 15 residues. The CDR3 DNA has 45 bases and is translated from base 1. V has 4 bases trimmed and J has 2 bases trimmed; junction bases matching no gene number 5. CDR1 and CDR2 were assigned from the germline V gene (reference sequence) as SEHNR and FQNEAQ. Full variable domain (CDR3 extended with the reference TRBV7-9 and TRBJ2-7 proteins): DTGVSQNPRHKITKRGQNVTFRCDPISEHNRLYWYRQTLGQGPEFLTYFQNEAQLEKSRLLSDRFSAERPKGSFSTLEIQRTEQGDSAMYLCASSSGTGAPYEQYFGPGTRLTVT.